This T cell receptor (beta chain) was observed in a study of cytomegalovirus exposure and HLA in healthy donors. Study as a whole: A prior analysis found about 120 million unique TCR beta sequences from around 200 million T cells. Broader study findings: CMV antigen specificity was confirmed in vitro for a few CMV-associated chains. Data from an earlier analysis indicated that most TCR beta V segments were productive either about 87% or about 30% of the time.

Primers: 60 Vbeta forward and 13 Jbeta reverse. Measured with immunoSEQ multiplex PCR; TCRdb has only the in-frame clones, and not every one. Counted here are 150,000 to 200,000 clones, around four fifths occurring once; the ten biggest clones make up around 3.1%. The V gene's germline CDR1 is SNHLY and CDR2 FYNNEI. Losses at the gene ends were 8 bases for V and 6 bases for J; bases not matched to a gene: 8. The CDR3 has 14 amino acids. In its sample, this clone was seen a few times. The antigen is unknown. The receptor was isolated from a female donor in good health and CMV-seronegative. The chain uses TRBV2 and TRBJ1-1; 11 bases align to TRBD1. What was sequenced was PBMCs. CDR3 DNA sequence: TGTGCCAGCTTACCTGGACAGGGGGCTTCTGAAGCTTTCTTT. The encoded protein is CASLPGQGASEAFF.